This T cell receptor (beta chain) was captured in a study of cytomegalovirus exposure and HLA in healthy donors. For the study at large: The roughly 110 validation repertoires matched the 500 to 750 first-cohort repertoires in platform, a later analysis reported. Whole-study results and caveats: Reported results showed that the classifier diagnosed cytomegalovirus status with high specificity and sensitivity. For most TCR sequences rarity was the rule, although some public TCRs occurred in many donors.

The germline CDR1 and CDR2 sequences are ENHRY and SYGVKD. Trimming at V came to 5 bases and at J to 0 bases, leaving 7 bases not matched to a gene. The CDR3 contains 16 residues. Measured with immunoSEQ multiplex PCR; TCRdb has only the in-frame clones, and not every one. The sample has roughly 130,000 clones, around nine tenths seen once. With respect to this clone: Antigen: not known.

The chain uses TRBV10-3 and TRBJ2-7, with 10 positions matching TRBD2. This TCR was recovered from a man younger than 40 in good health and CMV-seronegative. The material sequenced was PBMCs. As DNA, the CDR3 is TGTGCCATCAGTAGGCGAACTAGCGGGGCCTCCTACGAGCAGTACTTC. The encoded protein is CAISRRTSGASYEQYF.